The sample holds a few counts of the clone carrying this T cell receptor beta chain. The CDR3 length is 15 residues. CDR1 is MDHEN, CDR2 SYDVKM, per germline. V gave up 2 bases and J gave up 1 base, with 9 bases separating them. This entry is derived from a study of T cell repertoires in cytomegalovirus infection. About the research overall: TCR beta signatures that were public indicated CMV infection and matching HLA type.

TCRdb processed the reads anew with MiXCR; each CDR3 protein has one entry. The data contain about 260,000 distinct CDR3 sequences, roughly 13% of them seen just once; the ten biggest clones take up 7% to 9.5%. V and J are TRBV28 and TRBJ1-5; D unclear. The specimen was PBMCs. The source of this sequence is a human donor in good health (CMV status not recorded). Some clones in this sample may be carry-over from other donors' samples. Here the CDR3 reads CASSLDVDSNQPQHF. CDR3 nucleotide sequence: TGTGCCAGCAGTTTAGACGTAGACAGCAATCAGCCCCAGCATTTT.